This T cell receptor beta chain comes out of a study of blood T cell repertoires in COVID-19. Whole-study context: Sites in the United States, Italy and Spain provided acute and convalescent COVID-19 samples. Sample material is recorded as cDNA or gDNA derived from T cells, B-cell-depleted T cells, or PBMCs.

Trimming removed 2 bases at V and 1 base at J, with 9 bases between. The CDR3 length is 15 residues. The germline V gene has CDR1 LNHDA and CDR2 SQIVND (reference sequence). The protocol was immunoSEQ multiplex PCR, while the TCRdb copy is restricted to in-frame clones and leaves out a portion. The sample has 250,000 to 400,000 clones, about 89% seen once. All enrollees were roughly 18 to 100 years old and from 20 to 30 US areas. Participants' reported clinical history set cohort assignment. The source of this sequence is a young woman who had recovered from COVID-19. V gene TRBV19 combines with J gene TRBJ1-5; D is undetermined. Sequenced material: PBMCs or T cells enriched from blood (not recorded which). CDR3 sequence reads: CASSIPGRSNQPQHF. The CDR3 nucleotides are TGTGCCAGTAGTATACCAGGCAGGAGCAATCAGCCCCAGCATTTT.